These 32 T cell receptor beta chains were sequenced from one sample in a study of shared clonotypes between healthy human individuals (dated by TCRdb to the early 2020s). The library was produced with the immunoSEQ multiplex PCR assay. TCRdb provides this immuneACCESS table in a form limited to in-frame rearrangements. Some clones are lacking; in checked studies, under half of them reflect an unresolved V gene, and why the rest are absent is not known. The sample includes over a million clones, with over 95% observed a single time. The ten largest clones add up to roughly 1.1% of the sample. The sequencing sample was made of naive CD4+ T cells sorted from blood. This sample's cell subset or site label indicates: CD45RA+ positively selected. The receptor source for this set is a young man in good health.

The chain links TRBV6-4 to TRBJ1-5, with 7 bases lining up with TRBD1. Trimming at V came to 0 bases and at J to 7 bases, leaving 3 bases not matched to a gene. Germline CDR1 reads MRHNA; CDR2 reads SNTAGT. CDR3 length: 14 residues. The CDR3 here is CASSDSGRGQPQHF. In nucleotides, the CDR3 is TGTGCCAGCAGTGACTCTGGCAGGGGGCAGCCCCAGCATTTT.

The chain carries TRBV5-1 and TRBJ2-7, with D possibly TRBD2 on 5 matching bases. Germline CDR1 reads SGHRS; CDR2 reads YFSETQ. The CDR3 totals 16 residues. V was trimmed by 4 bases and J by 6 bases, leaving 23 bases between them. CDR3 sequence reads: CASSQITAGLGGEQYF. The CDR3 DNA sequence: TGCGCCAGCAGCCAAATAACGGCCGGGCTAGGAGGCGAGCAGTACTTC.

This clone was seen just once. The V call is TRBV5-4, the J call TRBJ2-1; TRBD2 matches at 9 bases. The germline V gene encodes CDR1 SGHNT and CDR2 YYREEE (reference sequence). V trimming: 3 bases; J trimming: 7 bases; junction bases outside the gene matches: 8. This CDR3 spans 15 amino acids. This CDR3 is CASSWTSASTNEQFF. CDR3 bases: TGTGCCAGCAGCTGGACTAGCGCCAGTACGAATGAGCAGTTCTTC.

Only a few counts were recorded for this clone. The CDR3 DNA reads as TGTGCCAGCAGCGCCTACGGGGGCAGCGGCTACACCTTC. Its translation: CASSAYGGSGYTF. V usage is TRBV7-2 and J usage is TRBJ1-2, with D perhaps matching TRBD1 (6 bases). Germline CDR1 is SGHTA and CDR2 is FQGNSA. This CDR3 spans 13 amino acids. V was shortened by 5 bases and J by 8 bases, with 15 bases between the two germline ends.

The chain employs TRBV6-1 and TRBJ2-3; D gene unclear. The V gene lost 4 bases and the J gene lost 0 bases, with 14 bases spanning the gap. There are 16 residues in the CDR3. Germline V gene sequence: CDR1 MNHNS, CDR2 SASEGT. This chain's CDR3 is CASSGSALSSTDTQYF. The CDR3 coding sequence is TGTGCCAGCAGTGGGAGTGCTCTTTCTAGCACAGATACGCAGTATTTT.

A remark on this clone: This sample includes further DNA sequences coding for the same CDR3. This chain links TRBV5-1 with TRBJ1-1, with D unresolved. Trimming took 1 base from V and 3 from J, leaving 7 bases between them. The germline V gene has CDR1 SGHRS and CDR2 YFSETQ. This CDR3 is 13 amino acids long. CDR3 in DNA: TGCGCCAGCAGCTTGACTGGAGACACTGAAGCTTTCTTT. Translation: CASSLTGDTEAFF.

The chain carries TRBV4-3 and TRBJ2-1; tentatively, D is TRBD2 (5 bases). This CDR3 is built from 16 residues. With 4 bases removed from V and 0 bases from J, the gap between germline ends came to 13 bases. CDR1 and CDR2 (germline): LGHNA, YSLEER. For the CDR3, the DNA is TGCGCCAGCAGCCTAGATGTGGGGAGCTCCTACAATGAGCAGTTCTTC. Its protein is CASSLDVGSSYNEQFF.

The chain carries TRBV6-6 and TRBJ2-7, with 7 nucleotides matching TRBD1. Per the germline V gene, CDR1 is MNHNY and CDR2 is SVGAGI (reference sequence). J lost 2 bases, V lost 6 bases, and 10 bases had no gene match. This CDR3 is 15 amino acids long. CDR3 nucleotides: TGTGCCAGCAGAGCGACCGGGACAGAGCCCTACGAGCAGTACTTC. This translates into CASRATGTEPYEQYF.

In DNA, the CDR3 is TGTGCCAGCAGTTCCCCCTCGGCCTCTGCTAGCTACACCTTC. This sequence encodes CASSSPSASASYTF. The chain has TRBV6-6 and TRBJ1-2; no reliable D call. The CDR3 length is 14 residues. V lost 4 bases and J lost 9, with 18 bases in between. CDR1 is MNHNY and CDR2 is SVGAGI in the germline V gene (reference sequence).

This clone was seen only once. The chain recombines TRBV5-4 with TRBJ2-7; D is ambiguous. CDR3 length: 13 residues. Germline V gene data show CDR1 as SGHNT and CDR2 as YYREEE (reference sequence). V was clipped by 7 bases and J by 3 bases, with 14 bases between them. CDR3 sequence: CASGRGVNYEQYF. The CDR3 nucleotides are TGTGCCAGCGGGCGAGGAGTAAACTACGAGCAGTACTTC.

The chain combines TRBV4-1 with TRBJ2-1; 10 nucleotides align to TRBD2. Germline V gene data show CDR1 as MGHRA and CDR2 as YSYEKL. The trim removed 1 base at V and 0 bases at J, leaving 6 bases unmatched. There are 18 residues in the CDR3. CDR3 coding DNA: TGCGCCAGCAGCCAAGTTTCGTCTAGCGGGAGCTCCTACAATGAGCAGTTCTTC. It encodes CASSQVSSSGSSYNEQFF.

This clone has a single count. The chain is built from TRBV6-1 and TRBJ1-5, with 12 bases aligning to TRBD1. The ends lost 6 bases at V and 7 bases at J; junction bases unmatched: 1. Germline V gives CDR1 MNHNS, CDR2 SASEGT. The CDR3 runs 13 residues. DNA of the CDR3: TGTGCCAGCAGGGGACAGGGGGCACAGCCCCAGCATTTT. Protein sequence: CASRGQGAQPQHF.

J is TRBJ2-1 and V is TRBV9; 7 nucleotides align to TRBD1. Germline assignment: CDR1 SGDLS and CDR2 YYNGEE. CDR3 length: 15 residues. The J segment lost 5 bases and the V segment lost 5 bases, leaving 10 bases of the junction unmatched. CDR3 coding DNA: TGTGCCAGCAGACAATCCGGGACAGAAGACAATGAGCAGTTCTTC. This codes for CASRQSGTEDNEQFF.

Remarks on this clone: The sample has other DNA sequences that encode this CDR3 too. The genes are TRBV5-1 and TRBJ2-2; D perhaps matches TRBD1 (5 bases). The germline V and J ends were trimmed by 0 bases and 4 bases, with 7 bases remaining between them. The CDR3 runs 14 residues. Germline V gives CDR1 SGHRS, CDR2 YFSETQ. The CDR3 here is CASSLGQSTGELFF. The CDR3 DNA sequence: TGCGCCAGCAGCTTGGGACAGAGCACCGGGGAGCTGTTTTTT.

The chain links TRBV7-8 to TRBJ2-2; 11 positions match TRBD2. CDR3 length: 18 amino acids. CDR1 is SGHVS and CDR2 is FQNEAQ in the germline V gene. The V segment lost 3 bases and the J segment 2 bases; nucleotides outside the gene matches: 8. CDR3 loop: CASSLGGGTSGNTGELFF. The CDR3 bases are TGTGCCAGCAGCTTGGGAGGGGGGACTAGCGGAAACACCGGGGAGCTGTTTTTT.

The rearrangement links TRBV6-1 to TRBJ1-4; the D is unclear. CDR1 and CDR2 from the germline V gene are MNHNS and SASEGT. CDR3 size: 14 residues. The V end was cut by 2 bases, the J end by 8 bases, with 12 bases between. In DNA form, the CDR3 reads TGTGCCAGCAGTGAAAGCGCGGGTCCCGAAAAACTGTTTTTT. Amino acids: CASSESAGPEKLFF.

CDR3 region: CASSLWVSGTDTQYF. In DNA form, the CDR3 reads TGTGCCAGCAGTCTCTGGGTATCTGGGACAGATACGCAGTATTTT. The V and J genes are TRBV25-1 and TRBJ2-3; D uncertain. Trimming shortened V by 5 bases and J by 3 bases, and 15 bases separated the two germline ends. The CDR3 totals 15 residues. Germline lookup yields CDR1 MGHDK and CDR2 SYGVNS.

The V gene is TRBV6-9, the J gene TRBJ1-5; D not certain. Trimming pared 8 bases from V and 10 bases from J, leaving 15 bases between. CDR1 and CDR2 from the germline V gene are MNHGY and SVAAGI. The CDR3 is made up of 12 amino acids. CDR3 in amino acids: CASRRDYPPQHF. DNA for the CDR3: TGTGCCAGCCGCCGTGACTACCCCCCCCAGCATTTT.

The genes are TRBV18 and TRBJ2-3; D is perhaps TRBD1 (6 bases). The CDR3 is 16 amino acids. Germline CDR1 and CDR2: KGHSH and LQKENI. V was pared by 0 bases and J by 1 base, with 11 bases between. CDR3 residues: CASSPPRGRGTDTQYF. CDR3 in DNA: TGTGCCAGCTCACCACCCAGGGGAAGGGGCACAGATACGCAGTATTTT. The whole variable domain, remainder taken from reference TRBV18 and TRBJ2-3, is NAGVMQNPRHLVRRRGQEARLRCSPMKGHSHVYWYRQLPEEGLKFMVYLQKENIIDESGMPKERFSAEFPKEGPSILRIQQVVRGDSAAYFCASSPPRGRGTDTQYFGPGTRLTVL.

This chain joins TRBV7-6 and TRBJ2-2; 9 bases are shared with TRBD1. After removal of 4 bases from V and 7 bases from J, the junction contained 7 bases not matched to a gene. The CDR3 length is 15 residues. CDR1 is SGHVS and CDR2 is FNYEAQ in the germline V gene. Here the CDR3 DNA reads TGTGCCAGCAGCTCAGGGACAGGGTCAGGCGGGGAGCTGTTTTTT. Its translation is CASSSGTGSGGELFF.

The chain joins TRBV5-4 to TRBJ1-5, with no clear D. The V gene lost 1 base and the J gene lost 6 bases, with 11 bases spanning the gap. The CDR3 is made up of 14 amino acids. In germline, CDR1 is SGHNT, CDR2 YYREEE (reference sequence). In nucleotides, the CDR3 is TGTGCCAGCAGCTTGAGGGCGGTTGGTCAGCCCCAGCATTTT. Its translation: CASSLRAVGQPQHF.

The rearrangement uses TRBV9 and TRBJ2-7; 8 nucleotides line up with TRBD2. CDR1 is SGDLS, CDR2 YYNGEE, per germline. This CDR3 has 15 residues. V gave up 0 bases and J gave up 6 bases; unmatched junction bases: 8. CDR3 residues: CASSVGSGGPFEQYF. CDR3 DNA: TGTGCCAGCAGCGTAGGGTCGGGAGGGCCCTTCGAGCAGTACTTC.

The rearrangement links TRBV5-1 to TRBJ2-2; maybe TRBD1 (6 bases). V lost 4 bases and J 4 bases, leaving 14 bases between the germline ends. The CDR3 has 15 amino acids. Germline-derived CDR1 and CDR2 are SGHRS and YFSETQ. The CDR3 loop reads CASSQVSRGTGELFF. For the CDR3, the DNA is TGCGCCAGCAGCCAGGTTAGCAGGGGCACCGGGGAGCTGTTTTTT. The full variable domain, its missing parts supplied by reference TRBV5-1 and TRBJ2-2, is KAGVTQTPRYLIKTRGQQVTLSCSPISGHRSVSWYQQTPGQGLQFLFEYFSETQRNKGNFPGRFSGRQFSNSRSEMNVSTLELGDSALYLCASSQVSRGTGELFFGEGSRLTVL.

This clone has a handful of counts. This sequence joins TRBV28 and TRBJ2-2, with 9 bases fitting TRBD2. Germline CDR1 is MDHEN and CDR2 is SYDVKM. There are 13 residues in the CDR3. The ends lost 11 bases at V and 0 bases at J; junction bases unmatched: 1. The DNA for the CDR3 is TGTGCCGGACTAGCGACGAACACCGGGGAGCTGTTTTTT. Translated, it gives CAGLATNTGELFF.

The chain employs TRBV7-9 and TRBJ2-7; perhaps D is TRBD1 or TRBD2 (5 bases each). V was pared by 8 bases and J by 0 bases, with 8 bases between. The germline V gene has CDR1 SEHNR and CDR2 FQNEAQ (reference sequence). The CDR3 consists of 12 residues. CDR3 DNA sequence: TGTGCCAGCGGGACCTACTCCTACGAGCAGTACTTC. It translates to CASGTYSYEQYF.

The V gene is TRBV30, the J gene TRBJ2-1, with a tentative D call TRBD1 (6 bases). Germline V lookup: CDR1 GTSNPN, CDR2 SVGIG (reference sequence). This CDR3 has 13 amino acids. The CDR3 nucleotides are TGTGCGTACTGGGTACAGGGCTACAATGAGCAGTTCTTC. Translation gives CAYWVQGYNEQFF.

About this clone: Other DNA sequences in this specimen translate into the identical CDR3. CDR3 DNA sequence: TGCGCCAGCAGCTTGCCCGGACGGAACCAAGAGACCCAGTACTTC. Translating gives CASSLPGRNQETQYF. The chain is built from TRBV5-1 and TRBJ2-5; D not resolved. The CDR3 spans 15 residues. Germline CDR1 and CDR2: SGHRS and YFSETQ. The germline V and J ends were trimmed by 1 base and 0 bases, with 10 bases remaining between them.

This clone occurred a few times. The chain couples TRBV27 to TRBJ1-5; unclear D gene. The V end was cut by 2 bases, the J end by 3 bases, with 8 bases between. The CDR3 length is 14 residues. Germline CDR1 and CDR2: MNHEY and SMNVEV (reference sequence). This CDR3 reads CASSLKGTNQPQHF. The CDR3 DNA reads TGTGCCAGCAGTTTAAAAGGCACCAATCAGCCCCAGCATTTT.

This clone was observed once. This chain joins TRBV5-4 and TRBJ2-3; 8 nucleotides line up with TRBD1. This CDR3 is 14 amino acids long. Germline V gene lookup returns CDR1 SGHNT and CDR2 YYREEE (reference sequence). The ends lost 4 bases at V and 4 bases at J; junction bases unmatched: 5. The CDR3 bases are TGTGCCAGCAGCCCGCGACAGGGGCCAGATACGCAGTATTTT. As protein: CASSPRQGPDTQYF.

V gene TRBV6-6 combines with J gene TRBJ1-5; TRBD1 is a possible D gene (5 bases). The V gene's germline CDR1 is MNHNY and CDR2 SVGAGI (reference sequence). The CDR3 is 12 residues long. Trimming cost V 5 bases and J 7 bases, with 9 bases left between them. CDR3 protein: CASSTGRQPQHF. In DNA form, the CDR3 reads TGTGCCAGCAGTACAGGCCGGCAGCCCCAGCATTTT.

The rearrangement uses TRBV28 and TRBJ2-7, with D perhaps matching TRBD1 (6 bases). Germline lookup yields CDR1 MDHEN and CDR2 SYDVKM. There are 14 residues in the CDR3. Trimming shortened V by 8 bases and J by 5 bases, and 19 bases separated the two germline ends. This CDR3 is CASVTGSRFNEQYF. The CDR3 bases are TGTGCCAGCGTCACAGGGTCGAGGTTCAACGAGCAGTACTTC. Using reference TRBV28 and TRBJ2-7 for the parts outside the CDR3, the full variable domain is DVKVTQSSRYLVKRTGEKVFLECVQDMDHENMFWYRQDPGLGLRLIYFSYDVKMKEKGDIPEGYSVSREKKERFSLILESASTNQTSMYLCASVTGSRFNEQYFGPGTRLTVT.

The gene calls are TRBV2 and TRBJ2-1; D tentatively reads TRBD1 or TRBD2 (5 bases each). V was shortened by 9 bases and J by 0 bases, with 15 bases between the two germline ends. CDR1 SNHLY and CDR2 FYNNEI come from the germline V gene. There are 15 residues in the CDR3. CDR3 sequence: CASGEGTSSYNEQFF. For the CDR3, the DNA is TGTGCCAGTGGGGAAGGGACCAGCTCCTACAATGAGCAGTTCTTC.